This T cell receptor (beta chain) was profiled in a study of CD8 T cells in Susac syndrome. General study findings and limits: The number of individuals included in the study's TCR sequencing and HLA analysis was acknowledged as relatively small.

CDR3 length: 14 amino acids. Between the trimmed V and J ends, which lost 0 bases and 6 bases, there was a span of 9 bases. Per germline, CDR1 MNHEY and CDR2 SMNVEV (reference sequence). Random hexamers were used to reverse transcribe an amount of about 0.5 to 1 ug RNA. A multiplex approach, immunoSEQ multiplex PCR, amplified TCR beta CDR3 across 54 Vbeta and 13 Jbeta. TCRdb reanalysed the immunoSEQ multiplex PCR reads using MiXCR and keeps one entry per CDR3 protein. The sample contains more than 130,000 distinct CDR3 sequences, approximately 95% of which appear only once. As regards this clonotype: Its antigen is unidentified.

Healthy donors constituted the control group, matched for age and sex. This receptor was identified in a human donor in good health. Sequenced input: CD8+ T cells from PBMCs. This rearrangement joins TRBV27 to TRBJ2-1, with D unresolved. For the CDR3, the DNA is TGTGCCAGCAGTTTATCCCCAGAAATCAATGAGCAGTTCTTC. This codes for CASSLSPEINEQFF.